This T cell receptor beta chain derives from a study of molecular identifiers for immune sequencing clone quantification. The CDR3 length is 13 residues. The V gene's germline CDR1 is MNHEY and CDR2 SVGAGI. Trimming removed 5 bases at V and 1 base at J, with 8 bases between. TCRdb re-called the PCR reads with MiXCR, one entry per CDR3 protein. This sample yields some 65,000 distinct CDR3 sequences, of which less than 20% are seen a single time; 1.5% to 1.7% belongs to the top ten. This clonotype was found many times. Each library that profiled naive CD8 cells came from approximately 20,000 to 1,000,000 sorted cells with 10%, 30% or 50% RNA.

The genes are TRBV6-5 and TRBJ2-5; D is uncertain. This clonotype originated in a human donor in good health. Some libraries in this study had Jurkat cell RNA spiked in. Source material: naive CD8+ T cells from blood, with Jurkat cell RNA spiked in. Subset in this sample: FACS-sorted CD8+CD4-CCR7+CD45RA+ naive T cells. The CDR3 spells CASSIMGQETQYF. CDR3 DNA sequence: TGTGCCAGCAGTATAATGGGCCAAGAGACCCAGTACTTC.